This entry is about one TCR beta chain. Its antigen is as yet unknown. The record originates from a study of graft-versus-host responses after intestinal transplantation. Study background: As for transplant type, recipients had multivisceral, liver-intestinal, or isolated intestinal grafts. The recipients all started with anti-thymocyte globulin induction and then took tacrolimus and steroids for roughly three years.

The CDR3 runs 14 residues. Germline CDR1 is SQVTM and CDR2 is ANQGSEA. The V and J ends lost 4 bases and 3 bases, in that order; junction bases with no gene match: 6. Some clones are missing from TCRdb's copy, which holds only in-frame ones; the method was immunoSEQ multiplex PCR. The repertoire consists of tens of thousands of clones, with roughly 89% occurring once and the leading ten covering about 0.29%. Study-level points and caveats: Some GvH clones were seen earlier in gut or blood, suggesting intestinal origin. High graft-versus-host to host-versus-graft T cell clonal ratios marked allografts of patients with graft-donor macrochimerism.

Here the sequenced sample was unstimulated CD4+ T cells sorted from spleen or lymph node cells, taken before intestinal transplant. This sequence joins TRBV29-1 and TRBJ1-5, with 7 bases aligning to TRBD1. The receptor was isolated from a human donor who received an intestinal transplant. CDR3 protein: CSVGGTEINQPQHF. CDR3 in DNA: TGCAGCGTTGGCGGGACAGAGATCAATCAGCCCCAGCATTTT.